A selection of T cell receptor beta chains follows, all from one sample in a study of blood T cell repertoires in COVID-19. The assay was immunoSEQ multiplex PCR, and TCRdb's table has in-frame clones only and misses some. Among roughly 110,000 clones listed, around 83% were seen once. Sequences were obtained from peripheral blood. Receptor source: a man in his forties with acute or convalescent COVID-19. The CDR3 runs from the conserved cysteine through the conserved F or W. D genes are given only for firm matches. The size field is filled for only some rows; it gives once, few, many or a size class.

j_call clone_size v_call d_call cdr3_nt cdr3_aa
TRBJ2-3 - TRBV19 TRBD2 TGTGCCAGTAGTATAGGAAAACGGCGGGAGGGTACGCAGTATTTT CASSIGKRREGTQYF
TRBJ1-1 once TRBV4-1 - TGCGCCAGCAGCCAAGAGGGGGGGCTGTTAGCTTTCTTT CASSQEGGLLAFF
TRBJ2-7 - TRBV7-2 TRBD1 TGTGCCAGCAGCTTGTCCGGGACAGGGTGGAACGAGCAGTACTTC CASSLSGTGWNEQYF
TRBJ2-7 - TRBV12-3/TRBV12-4 - TGTGCCAGCGGTACATCCTCCTACGAGCAGTACTTC CASGTSSYEQYF
TRBJ1-4 - TRBV21-1 - TGTGCCAGCACCGGACAGGGGCCTGAAAAACTGTTTTTT CASTGQGPEKLFF
TRBJ1-2 - TRBV6-5 - TGTGCCAGCCGGCTACCTCGAGGTGGCTACACCTTC CASRLPRGGYTF
TRBJ2-1 - TRBV7-3 TRBD2 TGTGCCAGCAGCCTGGCCGGGACTAGCGGGATCTACAATGAGCAGTTCTTC CASSLAGTSGIYNEQFF
TRBJ1-2 once TRBV24-1 - TGTGCCACCAGTGACCGGGGGTTTAGCTATGGCTACACCTTC CATSDRGFSYGYTF
TRBJ1-2 - TRBV10-3 TRBD1 TGTGCCATCAGTGGCCAAACAGGGGGCGAAGGTTATGGCTACACCTTC CAISGQTGGEGYGYTF
TRBJ2-2 - TRBV19 - TGTGCCAGTAGTATGGGACTTCTAGGCGGGGAGCTGTTTTTT CASSMGLLGGELFF
TRBJ2-3 once TRBV24-1 - TGTGCCACCAGTGATCCTTATAGCACAGATACGCAGTATTTT CATSDPYSTDTQYF
TRBJ2-7 once TRBV27 TRBD2 TGTGCCAGTGGGGCTAGCGGGGTCGTCTACGAGCAGTACTTC CASGASGVVYEQYF
TRBJ2-2 - TRBV7-9 TRBD1 TGTGCCAGCGGAAGACCGGGACAGGGTACCACCGGGGAGCTGTTTTTT CASGRPGQGTTGELFF
TRBJ2-7 few TRBV7-8 - TGTGCCAGCAGCCCCGGGTCCTACGAGCAGTACTTC CASSPGSYEQYF
TRBJ2-7 - TRBV3-1/TRBV3-2 - TGTGCCAGCAGCCAAGCCGGTTTCGGCTACGAGCAGTACTTC CASSQAGFGYEQYF
TRBJ1-4 - TRBV15 - TGTGCCACCAGCAGACCCGGAAGGGGTGAAAAACTGTTTTTT CATSRPGRGEKLFF
TRBJ2-3 - TRBV18 - TGTGCCAGCTCACCTAACAGAGGAGGAACAGATACGCAGTATTTT CASSPNRGGTDTQYF
TRBJ1-5 - TRBV12-3/TRBV12-4 TRBD1 TGTGCCAGTAGGACAGGGGGGAGTCAGCCCCAGCATTTT CASRTGGSQPQHF
TRBJ2-1 once TRBV4-3 - TGCGCCAGCAGCCAAGATCATAGGGGGGGATTAGAGCAGTTCTTC CASSQDHRGGLEQFF
TRBJ2-5 - TRBV7-2 - TGTGCCAGCAGCTTAGCCTACCAAGAGACCCAGTACTTC CASSLAYQETQYF
TRBJ2-7 - TRBV10-3 TRBD1 TGTGCCATCAGTGGACAGGGGCCCAACGAGCAGTACTTC CAISGQGPNEQYF
TRBJ2-1 - TRBV21-1 - TGTGCCAGCACCTGTAGAGGGACAGCGCGGTTCTTC CASTCRGTARFF
TRBJ1-5 few TRBV2 - TGTGCCAGCAGTGGGACAGCTAGCAATCAGCCCCAGCATTTT CASSGTASNQPQHF
TRBJ2-3 once TRBV2 - TGTGCCAGCAGTTCATCTGGGACTTTCACAGATACGCAGTATTTT CASSSSGTFTDTQYF
TRBJ1-6 - TRBV2 - TGTGCCAGCAGTGACGACAGTAATTCACCCCTCCACTTT CASSDDSNSPLHF
TRBJ1-5 - TRBV11-3 TRBD1 TGTGCCAGCAGCTTAGGCGCAGGGGGCGGGAATCAGCCCCAGCATTTT CASSLGAGGGNQPQHF
TRBJ2-3 - TRBV10-2 - TGCGCCAGCCGCCTCGGGAGAGGCGCAGATACGCAGTATTTT CASRLGRGADTQYF
TRBJ2-5 - TRBV6-5 - TGTGCCAGCACCGGCACCCTCGGGGAGGAGACCCAGTACTTC CASTGTLGEETQYF
TRBJ2-5 - TRBV5-4 - TGTGCCAGCAGCTTGGGGGGCTCGGAGACCCAGTACTTC CASSLGGSETQYF